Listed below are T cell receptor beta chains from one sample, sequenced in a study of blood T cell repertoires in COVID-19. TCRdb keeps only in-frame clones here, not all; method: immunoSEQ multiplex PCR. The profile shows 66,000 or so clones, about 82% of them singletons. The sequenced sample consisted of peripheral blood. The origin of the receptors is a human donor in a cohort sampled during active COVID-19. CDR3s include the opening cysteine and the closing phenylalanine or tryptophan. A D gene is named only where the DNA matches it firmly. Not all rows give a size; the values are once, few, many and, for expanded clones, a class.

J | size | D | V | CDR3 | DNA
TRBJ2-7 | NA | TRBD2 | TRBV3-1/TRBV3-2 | CASSQDQERGPPVGLASTYEQYF | TGTGCCAGCAGCCAAGATCAGGAGCGGGGACCCCCCGTCGGGCTCGCGTCTACCTACGAGCAGTACTTC
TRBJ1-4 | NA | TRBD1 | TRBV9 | CASSVGDRGSEKLFF | TGTGCCAGCAGCGTGGGGGACAGGGGGAGTGAAAAACTGTTTTTT
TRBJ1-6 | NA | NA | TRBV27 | CASRALQKLAPLHF | TGTGCCAGCCGCGCATTACAGAAACTTGCACCCCTCCACTTT
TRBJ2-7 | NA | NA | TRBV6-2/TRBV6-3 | CASSYSVAQGSYEQYF | TGTGCCAGCAGTTACTCGGTTGCCCAGGGATCCTACGAGCAGTACTTC
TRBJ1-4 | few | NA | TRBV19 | CASSGLNEKLFF | TGTGCCAGTAGTGGACTTAATGAAAAACTGTTTTTT
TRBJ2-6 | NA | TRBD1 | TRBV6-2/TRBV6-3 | CASSYRAGGQYGANVLTF | TGTGCCAGCAGTTATCGCGCAGGGGGCCAGTATGGGGCCAACGTCCTGACTTTC
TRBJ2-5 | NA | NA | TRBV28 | CASSSSGAGKETQYF | TGTGCCAGCAGCTCATCTGGGGCAGGCAAGGAGACCCAGTACTTC
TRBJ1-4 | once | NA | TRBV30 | CAWSVIISRATNEKLFF | TGTGCCTGGAGTGTAATAATCAGCAGGGCAACTAATGAAAAACTGTTTTTT
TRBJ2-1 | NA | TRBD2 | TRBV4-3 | CASSQSAGSSYNEQFF | TGCGCCAGCAGCCAGTCAGCGGGAAGCTCCTACAATGAGCAGTTCTTC
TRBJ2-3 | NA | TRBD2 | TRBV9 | CASSVEASGSPDTQYF | TGTGCCAGCAGCGTAGAGGCTAGCGGGAGCCCAGATACGCAGTATTTT
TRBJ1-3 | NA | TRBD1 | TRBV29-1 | CSVAYTGASLGNTIYF | TGCAGCGTCGCTTATACAGGGGCCTCCCTTGGAAACACCATATATTTT
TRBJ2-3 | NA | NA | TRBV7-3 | CASSLGRGPTDTQYF | TGTGCCAGCAGCTTGGGCAGGGGACCCACAGATACGCAGTATTTT
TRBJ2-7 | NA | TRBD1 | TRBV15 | CATSREGQGSSEQYF | TGTGCCACCAGCAGAGAGGGACAGGGGAGTAGCGAGCAGTACTTC
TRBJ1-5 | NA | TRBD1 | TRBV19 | CASRQGLGNQPQHF | TGTGCCAGTCGACAGGGGCTAGGCAATCAGCCCCAGCATTTT
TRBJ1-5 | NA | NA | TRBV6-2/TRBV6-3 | CASRPPGLPYSNQPQHF | TGTGCCAGCAGACCTCCGGGACTCCCATATAGCAATCAGCCCCAGCATTTT
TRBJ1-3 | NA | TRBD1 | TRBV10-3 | CAITGDSERGTIYF | TGTGCCATCACGGGGGACAGCGAACGGGGCACCATATATTTT
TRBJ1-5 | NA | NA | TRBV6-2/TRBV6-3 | CASSYAGGIQPQHF | TGTGCCAGCAGTTACGCCGGCGGGATACAGCCCCAGCATTTT
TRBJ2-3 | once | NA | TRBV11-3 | CASSRTRRGDTQYF | TGTGCCAGCAGCCGTACTAGACGGGGAGATACGCAGTATTTT
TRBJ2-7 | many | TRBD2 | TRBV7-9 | CASSSGLAAYEQYF | TGTGCCAGCAGCTCGGGACTAGCGGCCTACGAGCAGTACTTC
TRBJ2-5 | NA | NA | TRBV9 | CASARGRAEETQYF | TGTGCCAGCGCTAGGGGGAGGGCTGAAGAGACCCAGTACTTC
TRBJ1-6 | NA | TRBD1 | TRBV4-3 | CASSQAPGQGANNSPLHF | TGCGCCAGCAGCCAAGCGCCGGGACAGGGGGCGAACAATTCACCCCTCCACTTT
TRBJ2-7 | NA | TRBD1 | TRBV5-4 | CASSKTGAATYEQYF | TGTGCCAGCAGCAAAACAGGGGCCGCAACCTACGAGCAGTACTTC